One and the same sample provided the 23 T cell receptor beta chains below, sequenced in a study of early T cells in non-severe SARS-CoV-2 infection. TCRdb re-called the 5' RACE reads through MiXCR, storing one row per CDR3 protein. The sample lists some 71,000 distinct CDR3 sequences; about 9.4% were seen once. Sample: whole blood. These TCRs come from an adult who was a healthcare worker with PCR-confirmed SARS-CoV-2 infection or an uninfected control (not recorded which).

This clonotype was observed many times. This rearrangement joins TRBV12-3 or TRBV12-4 to TRBJ2-4, with D hard to call. The CDR3 is made up of 14 amino acids. The V end was cut by 5 bases, the J end by 6 bases, with 14 bases between. DNA of the CDR3: TGTGCCAGCAGTCCGCTTCGCCTGGGAAACATTCAGTACTTC. This translates into CASSPLRLGNIQYF.

Many counts were recorded for this clonotype. The CDR3 loop is CSVEDLGTGADTQYF. CDR3 nucleotide sequence: TGCAGCGTTGAAGATCTAGGGACAGGGGCAGATACGCAGTATTTT. The chain recombines TRBV29-1 with TRBJ2-3; 10 nucleotides agree with TRBD1. The trim removed 0 bases at V and 4 bases at J, leaving 4 bases unmatched. The CDR3 is 15 amino acids. Germline V gene lookup returns CDR1 SQVTM and CDR2 ANQGSEA.

The chain is built from TRBV29-1 and TRBJ1-2, with a tentative D call TRBD1 (5 bases). The CDR3 runs to 15 residues. CDR1 SQVTM and CDR2 ANQGSEA come from the germline V gene. V was trimmed by 0 bases and J by 4 bases, leaving 15 bases between them. The CDR3 sequence is CSVEEAPGGAYGYTF. CDR3 sequence (DNA): TGCAGCGTTGAAGAAGCCCCCGGAGGGGCCTATGGCTACACCTTC.

This clonotype was found many times. The V gene is TRBV6-2 or TRBV6-3, the J gene TRBJ2-7; tentative D call: TRBD1 (6 bases). Germline CDR1 MNHEY, CDR2 SVGEGT. CDR3 length equals 16 residues. Deletions cut 5 bases from V and 2 bases from J, with 19 bases between. This chain's CDR3 is CASSGAPGHPPYEQYF. Here the CDR3 DNA reads TGTGCCAGCAGTGGGGCCCCGGGACATCCTCCCTACGAGCAGTACTTC.

This clonotype was picked up many times. The chain has TRBV29-1 and TRBJ1-1; possibly TRBD1 for D (5 bases). Germline V gene lookup returns CDR1 SQVTM and CDR2 ANQGSEA. This CDR3 region has 14 residues. Deletions cut 6 bases from V and 0 bases from J, with 14 bases between. The CDR3 loop reads CSVGESLMNTEAFF. The CDR3 DNA reads as TGCAGCGTAGGGGAGAGCCTGATGAACACTGAAGCTTTCTTT.

This chain connects TRBV7-2 to TRBJ2-7; tentatively, D is TRBD1 (5 bases). Per the germline V gene, CDR1 is SGHTA and CDR2 is FQGNSA. V lost 1 base and J lost 6, with 10 bases in between. The CDR3 is 13 amino acids. CDR3 region: CASSLDRQGEQYF. The CDR3 DNA sequence: TGTGCCAGCAGCTTAGATCGGCAGGGCGAGCAGTACTTC.

This clonotype has only a few counts. The chain recombines TRBV7-6 with TRBJ1-1; TRBD1 matches 7 bases. The V segment lost 2 bases and the J segment 6 bases; nucleotides outside the gene matches: 3. CDR1 is SGHVS and CDR2 is FNYEAQ in the germline V gene. The CDR3 totals 13 residues. The CDR3 region is CASSLRQGAEAFF. The CDR3 DNA reads as TGTGCCAGCAGCTTAAGACAGGGTGCTGAAGCTTTCTTT.

V is TRBV29-1 and J is TRBJ2-2; TRBD2 aligns across 13 bases. This CDR3 spans 15 amino acids. CDR1 and CDR2 (germline): SQVTM, ANQGSEA. V was pared by 6 bases and J by 4 bases, with 5 bases of the junction left unmatched. CDR3 bases: TGCAGCGTCCGGACTAGCGGGAGATTCACCGGGGAGCTGTTTTTT. This encodes CSVRTSGRFTGELFF.

This clonotype occurred a few times. The chain uses TRBV20-1 and TRBJ2-1; tentatively, D is TRBD1 or TRBD2 (5 bases each). The ends were cut back, 0 bases at V and 4 bases at J, with 13 bases in the middle. This CDR3 is 15 amino acids long. In germline, CDR1 is DFQATT, CDR2 SNEGSKA (reference sequence). CDR3 DNA sequence: TGCAGTGCTAGAGAGGCTAGCTGGGGGTACAATGAGCAGTTCTTC. Protein: CSAREASWGYNEQFF.

This clonotype was counted between two and nine times. The chain joins TRBV7-2 to TRBJ1-5; possibly TRBD1 for D (5 bases). The germline V gene encodes CDR1 SGHTA and CDR2 FQGNSA. Trimming took off 1 base at V and 7 bases at J, with 8 bases between the two ends. This CDR3 spans 13 amino acids. The CDR3 nucleotides read TGTGCCAGCAGCTTAGGGGGCGGACAGCCCCAGCATTTT. Translating it yields CASSLGGGQPQHF.

This clonotype was seen repeatedly, ten times or more. The rearrangement joins TRBV20-1 to TRBJ2-1, with 9 bases that match TRBD2. The V segment lost 5 bases and the J segment 6 bases; nucleotides outside the gene matches: 11. Looked up from germline, CDR1 is DFQATT and CDR2 is SNEGSKA (reference sequence). The CDR3 loop spans 15 amino acids. CDR3 DNA sequence: TGCAGTGCTGAAAATAGCGGGAGCCTCCGCAATGAGCAGTTCTTC. Translated, it gives CSAENSGSLRNEQFF.

This chain connects TRBV5-1 to TRBJ2-3, with a weak D call TRBD2 (5 bases). CDR1 and CDR2 (germline): SGHRS, YFSETQ. CDR3 length: 14 amino acids. Trimming stripped 5 bases from V and 2 bases from J, with 12 bases between. CDR3 sequence (DNA): TGCGCCAGCAGGAGGGTTCAGAACACAGATACGCAGTATTTT. It codes for CASRRVQNTDTQYF.

This clonotype has a handful of counts. The chain links TRBV4-2 to TRBJ1-4; D gene ambiguous. CDR3 length equals 13 residues. The germline CDR1 and CDR2 sequences are LGHNA and YNFKEQ. The germline V and J ends were trimmed by 0 bases and 4 bases, with 3 bases remaining between them. The CDR3 coding sequence is TGTGCCAGCAGCCAAGATTATAATGAAAAACTGTTTTTT. This translates into CASSQDYNEKLFF.

A few counts support this clonotype. V usage is TRBV12-3 or TRBV12-4 and J usage is TRBJ1-2, with D possibly TRBD1 on 5 matching bases. Trimming removed 8 bases from V and 5 bases from J, with 12 bases in between. The CDR3 consists of 12 residues. The CDR3 sequence: CASVGDGYGYTF. Written as DNA, the CDR3 is TGTGCCAGCGTAGGGGATGGGTATGGCTACACCTTC.

The chain carries TRBV19 and TRBJ1-2; D is unclear. This CDR3 is 13 amino acids long. The V gene's germline CDR1 is LNHDA and CDR2 SQIVND (reference sequence). V lost 3 bases and J 3 bases, leaving 8 bases between the germline ends. The CDR3 DNA reads TGTGCCAGTAGTATGTGGCAGGACTATGGCTACACCTTC. Amino acids: CASSMWQDYGYTF.

CDR3 nucleotide sequence: TGTGCCAGCAGTTTAAAACCAGGATCTGGAAACACCATATATTTT. Translated, it gives CASSLKPGSGNTIYF. This rearrangement joins TRBV27 to TRBJ1-3; no firm D call. Germline V CDR1 and CDR2: MNHEY, SMNVEV (reference sequence). The V and J ends lost 2 bases and 1 base respectively, with 9 bases between them. This CDR3 is built from 15 residues.

This clonotype was seen a handful of times. This chain joins TRBV7-2 and TRBJ2-1; D call uncertain. Germline lookup yields CDR1 SGHTA and CDR2 FQGNSA. There are 15 residues in the CDR3. V dropped 2 bases and J dropped 0 bases, with 8 bases sitting between them. CDR3 sequence: CASSLIVSSYNEQFF. The CDR3 DNA is TGTGCCAGCAGCTTAATAGTGAGCTCCTACAATGAGCAGTTCTTC.

The rearrangement uses TRBV20-1 and TRBJ2-1, with 9 bases lining up with TRBD2. Germline values: CDR1 DFQATT, CDR2 SNEGSKA (reference sequence). V dropped 4 bases and J dropped 4; count of bases not matched to a gene: 2. This CDR3 has 13 residues. For the CDR3, the DNA is TGCAGTGCTAATAGCGGGGGATACAATGAGCAGTTCTTC. Translating it yields CSANSGGYNEQFF.

Many counts were recorded for this clonotype. The chain couples TRBV5-4 to TRBJ1-6; D uncertain. There are 14 residues in the CDR3. CDR1 is SGHNT and CDR2 is YYREEE in the germline V gene (reference sequence). Trimming removed 2 bases from V and 8 bases from J, with 11 bases in between. The CDR3 sequence is CASSFQELDSPLHF. CDR3 nucleotides: TGTGCCAGCAGCTTCCAGGAATTGGATTCACCCCTCCACTTT.

V usage is TRBV10-3 and J usage is TRBJ2-7; D is undetermined. The V gene's germline CDR1 is ENHRY and CDR2 SYGVKD. There are 13 residues in the CDR3. Trimming stripped 0 bases from V and 11 bases from J, with 14 bases between. Here the CDR3 reads CAISESKEWAEYF. The CDR3 DNA is TGTGCCATCAGTGAGTCAAAGGAATGGGCCGAGTACTTC.

This clonotype was observed at least ten times. The V gene is TRBV6-5, the J gene TRBJ2-3, with D tentatively TRBD2 (5 bases). CDR3 length: 15 amino acids. With 4 bases removed from V and 3 bases from J, the gap between germline ends came to 14 bases. Germline V gene lookup returns CDR1 MNHEY and CDR2 SVGAGI. CDR3 DNA sequence: TGTGCCAGCAGTTCCGGAGAGGGAGTAACAGATACGCAGTATTTT. Translation: CASSSGEGVTDTQYF.

V and J are TRBV6-5 and TRBJ1-2, with 7 positions matching TRBD1. V shed 5 bases, J shed 5 bases, and the junction held 14 bases outside the gene matches. The CDR3 loop spans 16 amino acids. Germline CDR1 MNHEY, CDR2 SVGAGI. CDR3 amino acids: CASSPTGQALGYGYTF. CDR3 nucleotide sequence: TGTGCCAGCAGTCCAACCGGACAGGCACTAGGGTATGGCTACACCTTC.

There are many counts of this clonotype. The rearrangement joins TRBV2 to TRBJ2-3; D not certain. CDR1 and CDR2 from the germline V gene are SNHLY and FYNNEI. This CDR3 comprises 15 residues. Deletions cut 4 bases from V and 3 bases from J, with 14 bases between. CDR3 region: CASSAIAGRTDTQYF. In nucleotides, the CDR3 is TGTGCCAGCAGTGCGATCGCAGGAAGAACAGATACGCAGTATTTT.